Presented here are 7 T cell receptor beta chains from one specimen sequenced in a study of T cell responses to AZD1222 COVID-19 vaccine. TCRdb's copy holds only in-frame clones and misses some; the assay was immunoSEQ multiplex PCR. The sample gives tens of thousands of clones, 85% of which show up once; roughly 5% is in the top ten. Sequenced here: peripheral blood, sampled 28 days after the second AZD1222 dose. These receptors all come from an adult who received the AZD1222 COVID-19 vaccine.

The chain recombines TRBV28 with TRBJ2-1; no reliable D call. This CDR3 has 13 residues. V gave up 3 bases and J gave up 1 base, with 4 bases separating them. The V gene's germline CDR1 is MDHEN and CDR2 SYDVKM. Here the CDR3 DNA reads TGTGCCAGCAGTTTTGGTTCCTACAATGAGCAGTTCTTC. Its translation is CASSFGSYNEQFF.

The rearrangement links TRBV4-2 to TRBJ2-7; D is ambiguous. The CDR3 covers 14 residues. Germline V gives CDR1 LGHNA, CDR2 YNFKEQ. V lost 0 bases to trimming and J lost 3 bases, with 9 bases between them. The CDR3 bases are TGTGCCAGCAGCCAAGATCTTACAAGCTACGAGCAGTACTTC. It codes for CASSQDLTSYEQYF.

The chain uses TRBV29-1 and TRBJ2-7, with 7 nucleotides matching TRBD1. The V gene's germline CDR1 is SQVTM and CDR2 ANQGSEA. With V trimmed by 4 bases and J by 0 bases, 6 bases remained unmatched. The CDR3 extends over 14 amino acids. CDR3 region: CSVGGGVNSYEQYF. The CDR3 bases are TGCAGCGTTGGAGGGGGCGTCAACTCCTACGAGCAGTACTTC.

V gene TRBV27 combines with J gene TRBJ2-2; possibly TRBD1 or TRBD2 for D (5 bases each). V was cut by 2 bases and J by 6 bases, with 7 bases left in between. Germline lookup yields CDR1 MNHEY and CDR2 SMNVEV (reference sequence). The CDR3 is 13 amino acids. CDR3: CASSLGTPGELFF. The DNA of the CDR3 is TGTGCCAGCAGTTTAGGGACCCCCGGGGAGCTGTTTTTT.

CDR3 residues: CASSWGGQGDEKLFF. DNA of the CDR3: TGCGCCAGCAGCTGGGGAGGACAGGGTGATGAAAAACTGTTTTTT. This rearrangement joins TRBV5-1 to TRBJ1-4; 8 positions match TRBD1. The CDR3 covers 15 residues. The germline V gene encodes CDR1 SGHRS and CDR2 YFSETQ. Trimming took 3 bases from V and 6 from J; bases not matched to a gene: 7.

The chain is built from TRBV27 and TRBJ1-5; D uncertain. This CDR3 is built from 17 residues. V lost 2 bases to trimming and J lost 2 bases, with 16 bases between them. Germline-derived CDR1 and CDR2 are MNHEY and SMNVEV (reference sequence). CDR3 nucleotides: TGTGCCAGCAGTTTAACGGCAGTTCCCGGAGGCAATCAGCCCCAGCATTTT. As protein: CASSLTAVPGGNQPQHF.

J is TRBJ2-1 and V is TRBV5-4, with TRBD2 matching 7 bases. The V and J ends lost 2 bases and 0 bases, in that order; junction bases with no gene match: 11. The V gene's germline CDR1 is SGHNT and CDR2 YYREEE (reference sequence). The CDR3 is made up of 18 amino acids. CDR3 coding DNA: TGTGCCAGCAGCTTTCAATTGAGGCGGGGGTACTCCTACAATGAGCAGTTCTTC. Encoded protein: CASSFQLRRGYSYNEQFF.